This T cell receptor beta chain appears in the sequencing data of a study of blood T cell repertoires in COVID-19. Study-wide context: The samples span acute and convalescent COVID-19 from the United States, Italy and Spain. Sources were T cells, B-cell-depleted T cells, or PBMCs; the material itself was cDNA or gDNA.

Authors' analysis steps: Amplification from reference gene primers served as the basis for estimated nucleated cell counts. Sequencing used immunoSEQ multiplex PCR; TCRdb keeps in-frame clones, though not all of them. The V and J calls and clone size were taken over from that table, and D and trimming were inferred from the DNA. The sample comprises under 350,000 clones, approximately 85% of which are singletons, and approximately 10% rests with the top ten. The germline V gene encodes CDR1 MNHEY and CDR2 SVGAGI. The CDR3 is made up of 13 amino acids. V lost 10 bases and J lost 3; bases outside the gene matches: 3.

The sample was peripheral blood. The source is a woman in her seventies with acute or convalescent COVID-19. V is TRBV6-5 and J is TRBJ1-6, with TRBD1 matching 7 bases. CDR3 residues: CATWDSYNSPLHF. CDR3 DNA: TGTGCCACCTGGGACAGCTATAATTCACCCCTCCACTTT.